This record covers a single TCR beta chain. What it binds is not known. Unique molecular identifiers tagged the TCR beta cDNA libraries. TCRdb analysed the PCR reads with MiXCR anew, one entry per CDR3 protein. The sample contains hundreds of thousands of distinct CDR3 sequences, 44% of which appear only once. These data are taken from a study of post-analysis software for immune sequencing data. The CDR3 has 16 amino acids. The V gene end was trimmed by 7 bases and the J gene end by 3 bases; junction bases not matched to a gene: 11. Germline V lookup: CDR1 SGHRS, CDR2 YFSETQ. Study findings and constraints: Patients carried roughly 5 TRBV segments more frequently than controls did, and TRBV5-6, TRBV5-1 and TRBV20-1 were among them.

The receptor was isolated from a girl under 18 with multiple sclerosis. The rearrangement links TRBV5-1 to TRBJ2-3, with 10 bases lining up with TRBD2. The sequenced sample was blood. This CDR3 reads CASGVPVAGGTDTQYF. CDR3 DNA sequence: TGCGCCAGCGGTGTACCGGTAGCGGGGGGAACAGATACGCAGTATTTT. The full variable domain, its missing parts supplied by reference TRBV5-1 and TRBJ2-3, is KAGVTQTPRYLIKTRGQQVTLSCSPISGHRSVSWYQQTPGQGLQFLFEYFSETQRNKGNFPGRFSGRQFSNSRSEMNVSTLELGDSALYLCASGVPVAGGTDTQYFGPGTRLTVL.